Shown below are 32 T cell receptor beta chains from a single sample sequenced in a study of PD-L1 blockade in urothelial cancer. The assay was immunoSEQ multiplex PCR, and TCRdb's table has in-frame clones only and misses some. Counted here are 37,000 or so clones, 82% occurring once; the ten biggest clones make up 15% to 20%. The sample consisted of PBMCs, taken around atezolizumab (anti-PD-L1) treatment. These TCRs come from a man in his fifties or sixties with urothelial cancer.

V gene TRBV4-1 combines with J gene TRBJ2-1; 13 bases fit TRBD2. CDR3 length: 18 amino acids. CDR1 and CDR2 (germline): MGHRA, YSYEKL. J gave up 6 bases and V 0 bases, and 8 bases lay outside the gene matches. The CDR3 region has the DNA TGCGCCAGCAGCCAAGATACTAGCGGGGGGGCGGGAATCAATGAGCAGTTCTTC. Residues: CASSQDTSGGAGINEQFF.

The chain recombines TRBV7-8 with TRBJ2-4; D is possibly TRBD1 (5 bases). Trimming took 2 bases from V and 1 from J, leaving 12 bases between them. The CDR3 is 16 residues long. CDR1 and CDR2 (germline): SGHVS, FQNEAQ. The CDR3 region is CASSLPARQAKNIQYF. In nucleotides, the CDR3 is TGTGCCAGCAGCTTACCGGCGAGACAGGCCAAAAACATTCAGTACTTC.

The chain joins TRBV12-1 to TRBJ2-2; the table's D call, TRBD2, was not checked against the DNA. TRBV12-1 is termed a pseudogene. The CDR3 consists of 18 residues. The CDR3 is CASSLQPTSGGATGELFF. DNA for the CDR3: TGTGCCAGCAGCTTGCAGCCGACTAGCGGGGGGGCTACCGGGGAGCTGTTTTTT.

V gene TRBV27 combines with J gene TRBJ1-5, with TRBD1 identical over 9 bases. The CDR3 has 16 residues. Germline V gives CDR1 MNHEY, CDR2 SMNVEV (reference sequence). V lost 5 bases to trimming and J lost 6 bases; unmatched junction nucleotides: 11. DNA of the CDR3: TGTGCCAGCAGTCCAACCCTTGGACAGGGGAGTCAGCCCCAGCATTTT. Translated, it gives CASSPTLGQGSQPQHF.

CDR3 nucleotide sequence: TGTGCCAGCAGTGACCCCTCGACAGGAATGAACACTGAAGCTTTCTTT. Protein product: CASSDPSTGMNTEAFF. The rearrangement joins TRBV6-1 to TRBJ1-1; D might be TRBD1 (6 bases). Trimming stripped 3 bases from V and 0 bases from J, with 14 bases between. The V gene's germline CDR1 is MNHNS and CDR2 SASEGT. The CDR3 spans 16 residues.

The V and J genes are TRBV7-9 and TRBJ2-5; 7 bases line up with TRBD1. Germline CDR1 and CDR2: SEHNR and FQNEAQ (reference sequence). This CDR3 spans 14 amino acids. The junction had 5 bases not matched to a gene; V was cut back by 6 bases and J by 1 base. The DNA for the CDR3 is TGTGCCAGCAGTTGGACAGGCCTCCAAGAGACCCAGTACTTC. Translated: CASSWTGLQETQYF.

The V call is TRBV2, the J call TRBJ2-7; TRBD1 aligns across 8 bases. Unmatched junction bases numbered 6, after V lost 6 bases and J lost 5 bases. This CDR3 spans 13 amino acids. Germline V gene lookup returns CDR1 SNHLY and CDR2 FYNNEI. This CDR3 reads CASSGTGHNEQYF. The CDR3, as DNA: TGTGCCAGCAGCGGGACAGGTCATAACGAGCAGTACTTC.

Only a few counts were recorded for this clone. The chain links TRBV6-5 to TRBJ1-6; no reliable D call. Germline V CDR1 and CDR2: MNHEY, SVGAGI. The length of the CDR3 is 14 residues. Trimming left V 6 bases short and J 5 bases short, with 11 bases between. DNA for the CDR3: TGTGCCAGCAGGGGCTCTCTCGATAATTCACCCCTCCACTTT. Translated: CASRGSLDNSPLHF.

The rearrangement uses TRBV2 and TRBJ1-2; unclear D gene. Germline CDR1 SNHLY, CDR2 FYNNEI. Trimming took off 5 bases at V and 7 bases at J, with 11 bases between the two ends. CDR3 size: 12 residues. The DNA of the CDR3 is TGTGCCAGCAGTTCTGCCGGGGTTGGCTACACCTTC. It is translated as CASSSAGVGYTF.

This clone was found a few times. CDR3 sequence: CASSYGYSRTYNEQFF. The CDR3 region has the DNA TGTGCCAGCAGTTACGGTTATTCCAGAACCTACAATGAGCAGTTCTTC. J is TRBJ2-1 and V is TRBV6-5; D remains ambiguous. Trimming pared 2 bases from V and 2 bases from J, leaving 13 bases between. Germline assignment: CDR1 MNHEY and CDR2 SVGAGI. This CDR3 region has 16 residues.

This sequence joins TRBV30 and TRBJ1-1, with a possible D match to TRBD1 (5 bases). This CDR3 is 13 amino acids long. Germline CDR1 reads GTSNPN; CDR2 reads SVGIG (reference sequence). V was pared by 1 base and J by 1 base, with 7 bases between. The CDR3 reads CAWSDQGNTEAFF. CDR3 coding DNA: TGTGCCTGGAGTGACCAGGGGAACACTGAAGCTTTCTTT.

V gene TRBV18 combines with J gene TRBJ2-7; D may be TRBD1 (6 bases). There are 13 residues in the CDR3. V gave up 5 bases and J gave up 7 bases, with 15 bases separating them. CDR1 KGHSH and CDR2 LQKENI come from the germline V gene. The CDR3 reads CASSEQGPGEQYF. The CDR3 DNA reads as TGTGCCAGCTCAGAACAGGGACCGGGGGAGCAGTACTTC.

This rearrangement joins TRBV30 to TRBJ2-3; TRBD1 is a possible D gene (5 bases). The V and J ends lost 1 base and 1 base respectively, with 21 bases between them. The germline V gene encodes CDR1 GTSNPN and CDR2 SVGIG (reference sequence). CDR3 length: 18 amino acids. The CDR3 here is CAWSEGHTSLVGTDTQYF. CDR3 sequence (DNA): TGTGCCTGGAGTGAAGGACATACCTCCCTAGTCGGCACAGATACGCAGTATTTT. The variable domain in full, completed from reference TRBV30 and TRBJ2-3, reads SQTIHQWPATLVQPVGSPLSLECTVEGTSNPNLYWYRQAAGRGLQLLFYSVGIGQISSEVPQNLSASRPQDRQFILSSKKLLLSDSGFYLCAWSEGHTSLVGTDTQYFGPGTRLTVL.

This rearrangement joins TRBV5-5 to TRBJ1-2; D is unresolved. The V gene's germline CDR1 is SGHKS and CDR2 YYEKEE (reference sequence). V was shortened by 0 bases and J by 4 bases, with 7 bases between the two germline ends. CDR3 length: 13 residues. CDR3 sequence: CASSLALGYGYTF. In DNA, the CDR3 is TGTGCCAGCAGCTTGGCCCTAGGCTATGGCTACACCTTC.

This clone came up a few times. The rearrangement uses TRBV2 and TRBJ2-7; 7 bases are shared with TRBD1. Germline V gives CDR1 SNHLY, CDR2 FYNNEI. The CDR3 is made up of 13 amino acids. Unmatched junction bases numbered 6, after V lost 8 bases and J lost 2 bases. CDR3 amino acids: CASGVDRAYEQYF. The CDR3 nucleotides read TGTGCCAGCGGAGTTGACAGGGCCTACGAGCAGTACTTC.

The rearrangement uses TRBV5-6 and TRBJ1-6, with no clear D. The germline V gene has CDR1 SGHDT and CDR2 YYEEEE. Trimming took 3 bases from V and 13 from J, leaving 8 bases between them. CDR3 length equals 11 residues. This CDR3 reads CASSSNGPLHF. CDR3 bases: TGTGCCAGCAGCTCTAACGGTCCCCTCCACTTT.

Concerning this clone itself: Mismatch with germline at one junction end may stem from a read error. The V and J genes are TRBV7-9 and TRBJ1-5, with D unclear. Looked up from germline, CDR1 is SEHNR and CDR2 is FQNEAQ (reference sequence). The CDR3 totals 12 residues. CDR3 DNA: TGTGCCAGCAGCGTTAGCAATCAACCCCAGCATTTT. It translates to CASSVSNQPQHF.

The genes are TRBV28 and TRBJ2-4, with a possible D match to TRBD1 (5 bases). V lost 7 bases, J lost 0 bases, and 19 bases lay in between. The CDR3 spans 17 residues. The germline CDR1 and CDR2 sequences are MDHEN and SYDVKM. The CDR3 protein is CASTSLRRALAKNIQYF. The CDR3 region has the DNA TGTGCCAGCACCTCTCTCCGCAGGGCTCTAGCCAAAAACATTCAGTACTTC.

The chain combines TRBV7-9 with TRBJ2-3; a weak D match, TRBD1 (5 bases). Between the trimmed V and J ends, which lost 3 bases and 1 base, there was a span of 20 bases. CDR1 is SEHNR and CDR2 is FQNEAQ in the germline V gene (reference sequence). CDR3 length equals 18 residues. CDR3 sequence reads: CASSFQGPRVGGTDTQYF. The DNA for the CDR3 is TGTGCCAGCAGCTTCCAGGGCCCGCGCGTGGGCGGCACAGATACGCAGTATTTT.

The chain couples TRBV29-1 to TRBJ2-5; 9 bases line up with TRBD1. V shed 7 bases and J 4 bases; nucleotides not matched to a gene: 10. The CDR3 contains 14 residues. Per the germline V gene, CDR1 is SQVTM and CDR2 is ANQGSEA. Here the CDR3 reads CSALRDRDAETQYF. CDR3 nucleotide sequence: TGCAGCGCCCTCCGGGACAGGGACGCAGAGACCCAGTACTTC. Combining the CDR3 with reference TRBV29-1 and TRBJ2-5 gives the whole variable domain SAVISQKPSRDICQRGTSLTIQCQVDSQVTMMFWYRQQPGQSLTLIATANQGSEATYESGFVIDKFPISRPNLTFSTLTVSNMSPEDSSIYLCSALRDRDAETQYFGPGTRLLVL.

The rearrangement joins TRBV7-2 to TRBJ1-2, with D tentatively TRBD1 (5 bases). V lost 1 base, J lost 0 bases, and 21 bases lay in between. CDR3 length equals 19 residues. Germline assignment: CDR1 SGHTA and CDR2 FQGNSA. CDR3 bases: TGTGCCAGCAGCTTAGTAAACCTTCGCGCGGGGGGTTCTAACTATGGCTACACCTTC. Translation gives CASSLVNLRAGGSNYGYTF.

This CDR3 reads CASSSPGTLTYEQYF. Here the CDR3 DNA reads TGTGCCAGCAGTTCACCCGGGACTCTGACCTACGAGCAGTACTTC. V gene TRBV28 combines with J gene TRBJ2-7; a weak D match, TRBD2 (6 bases). CDR1 and CDR2 from the germline V gene are MDHEN and SYDVKM. The CDR3 has 15 amino acids. The ends were cut back, 4 bases at V and 2 bases at J, with 15 bases in the middle.

The sample holds a few counts of this clone. The V gene is TRBV19, the J gene TRBJ1-5, with D unclear. CDR1 LNHDA and CDR2 SQIVND come from the germline V gene (reference sequence). V gave up 4 bases and J gave up 3 bases, with 10 bases separating them. The CDR3 has 14 amino acids. CDR3 DNA: TGTGCCAGTAGTAGACTGGCCAACAATCAGCCCCAGCATTTT. It codes for CASSRLANNQPQHF.

This clone has a single count. Here the CDR3 reads CAISEYSYTDTQYF. The CDR3 DNA sequence: TGTGCCATCAGTGAATACAGTTACACAGATACGCAGTATTTT. The rearrangement joins TRBV10-3 to TRBJ2-3, with D unclear. The V and J ends lost 3 bases and 2 bases respectively, with 9 bases between them. Looked up from germline, CDR1 is ENHRY and CDR2 is SYGVKD. The CDR3 has 14 residues.

The rearrangement uses TRBV19 and TRBJ2-7; a possible D gene is TRBD2 (5 bases). Trimming shortened V by 5 bases and J by 2 bases, and 7 bases separated the two germline ends. Germline V gives CDR1 LNHDA, CDR2 SQIVND (reference sequence). CDR3 size: 12 residues. The CDR3 DNA sequence: TGTGCCAGTAGTCACGGGACCTACGAGCAGTACTTC. It encodes CASSHGTYEQYF. Based on the CDR3 plus reference TRBV19 and TRBJ2-7, the full variable domain is DGGITQSPKYLFRKEGQNVTLSCEQNLNHDAMYWYRQDPGQGLRLIYYSQIVNDFQKGDIAEGYSVSREKKESFPLTVTSAQKNPTAFYLCASSHGTYEQYFGPGTRLTVT.

Here the CDR3 reads CASSYGTPPGETQYF. In DNA form, the CDR3 reads TGTGCCAGCAGTTACGGGACTCCCCCGGGGGAGACCCAGTACTTC. This chain links TRBV6-5 with TRBJ2-5, with D possibly being TRBD2 (6 bases). Germline V CDR1 and CDR2: MNHEY, SVGAGI. The V and J ends lost 2 bases and 5 bases respectively, with 15 bases between them. The CDR3 covers 15 residues.

This chain joins TRBV28 and TRBJ2-1; TRBD1 matches at 10 bases. Unmatched junction bases numbered 4, after V lost 6 bases and J lost 8 bases. The CDR3 sequence is 13 residues long. Germline assignment: CDR1 MDHEN and CDR2 SYDVKM. The CDR3 loop is CASRTGGLYEQFF. The CDR3 DNA sequence: TGTGCCAGCAGGACAGGGGGCCTGTATGAGCAGTTCTTC.

This chain uses TRBV5-1 with TRBJ1-1; D call uncertain. V shed 0 bases and J shed 6 bases, with 12 bases lying between them. Germline V gene sequence: CDR1 SGHRS, CDR2 YFSETQ. This CDR3 has 14 amino acids. The CDR3: CASSLDGGWPEAFF. The CDR3 nucleotides are TGCGCCAGCAGCTTGGATGGAGGGTGGCCTGAAGCTTTCTTT.

J is TRBJ1-2 and V is TRBV6-5; possible D gene TRBD1, 6 bases. The V end lost 5 bases, the J end lost 2 bases, and 12 bases lay between the germline ends. This CDR3 is 14 amino acids long. Germline V gene data show CDR1 as MNHEY and CDR2 as SVGAGI. CDR3 protein: CASSQGGQNYGYTF. The CDR3 DNA is TGTGCCAGCAGTCAGGGTGGACAGAACTATGGCTACACCTTC.

This clone was found once. V is TRBV7-6 and J is TRBJ2-5; 7 bases are a match to TRBD2. With V trimmed by 4 bases and J by 1 base, 9 bases remained unmatched. The germline V gene encodes CDR1 SGHVS and CDR2 FNYEAQ. The CDR3 consists of 16 residues. The CDR3 nucleotides read TGTGCCAGCAGCTCCCGAATCTCTAGCGGCCAAGAGACCCAGTACTTC. Translation gives CASSSRISSGQETQYF.

V is TRBV6-1 and J is TRBJ1-2; the D gene is possibly TRBD1 (6 bases). CDR3 length equals 13 residues. Trimming removed 3 bases at V and 4 bases at J, with 9 bases between. Germline V gene data show CDR1 as MNHNS and CDR2 as SASEGT. CDR3 bases: TGTGCCAGCAGTGATTGGGGGCGCTATGGCTACACCTTC. As protein: CASSDWGRYGYTF.

The chain uses TRBV6-5 and TRBJ2-7, with 7 nucleotides matching TRBD1. V was clipped by 5 bases and J by 3 bases; unmatched bases: 4. The CDR3 contains 13 residues. In germline, CDR1 is MNHEY, CDR2 SVGAGI. Here the CDR3 reads CASSRDRFYEQYF. Written as DNA, the CDR3 is TGTGCCAGCAGTCGGGACAGATTCTACGAGCAGTACTTC.